This paragraph covers one T cell receptor beta chain sequence. What it recognizes is unknown. This specimen belongs to a study of cytotoxic CD8 clonotypes in ibrutinib-treated CLL. General observations from the study: T-cell clonality at baseline went above that of age-matched healthy donors and rose and fell with circulating CD8+ T-cell counts. Baseline levels were approached again at progression, after clonality had risen at ibrutinib response. Contraction or stability on treatment was seen for public clonotypes, which were uncommon.

The method was immunoSEQ multiplex PCR; TCRdb's version includes in-frame clones alone and lacks a portion of them. The sample shows 250,000 to 350,000 clones, less than 85% of them seen only once. Extraction of roughly 1.8 micrograms of genomic DNA from cryopreserved PBMCs supplied material for TCR beta libraries. The sequence was obtained from a human donor with chronic lymphocytic leukemia. The input for sequencing was PBMCs, taken at disease progression, from a patient treated with ibrutinib.

The CDR3 here is CASSERQDGDEQYF. In DNA form, the CDR3 reads TGTGCCAGCAGCGAGAGACAGGACGGGGACGAGCAGTACTTC. This sequence joins TRBV9 and TRBJ2-7, with D possibly matching TRBD1 (6 bases). The V and J ends lost 3 bases and 5 bases respectively, with 15 bases between them. This CDR3 comprises 14 residues. Germline lookup yields CDR1 SGDLS and CDR2 YYNGEE. Combining the CDR3 with reference TRBV9 and TRBJ2-7 gives the whole variable domain DSGVTQTPKHLITATGQRVTLRCSPRSGDLSVYWYQQSLDQGLQFLIQYYNGEERAKGNILERFSAQQFPDLHSELNLSSLELGDSALYFCASSERQDGDEQYFGPGTRLTVT.